This entry is about one T cell receptor beta chain. Antigen specificity is unknown. These data are taken from a study of PD-L1 blockade in urothelial cancer. Background on the study: Male sex and bladder-origin urothelial cancer were recorded for about nine tenths of the roughly 29 patients. Treatment start was followed by blood analysis at 3 weeks (second dose) and again at 6 weeks.

Notes on the study in general: Tumor-associated blood clones were expanded more by durable-benefit patients at 3 weeks.

Patients each gave 1 to 8 samples, pretreatment and on-treatment. From germline, CDR1 is SGHRS and CDR2 YFSETQ. Trimming shortened V by 0 bases and J by 8 bases, and 12 bases separated the two germline ends. The CDR3 has 14 residues. Sequencing used immunoSEQ multiplex PCR; TCRdb keeps in-frame clones, though not all of them. The sample lists 70,000 to 85,000 clones; 84% were seen once. Here the sequenced sample was PBMCs, taken around atezolizumab (anti-PD-L1) treatment. This TCR derives from a man between 65 and 85 years old with urothelial cancer. The chain employs TRBV5-1 and TRBJ2-1; TRBD2 is a possible D gene (6 bases). The CDR3 here is CASSLGRDSHEQFF. The CDR3 DNA follows: TGCGCCAGCAGCTTGGGGCGGGATTCCCATGAGCAGTTCTTC.